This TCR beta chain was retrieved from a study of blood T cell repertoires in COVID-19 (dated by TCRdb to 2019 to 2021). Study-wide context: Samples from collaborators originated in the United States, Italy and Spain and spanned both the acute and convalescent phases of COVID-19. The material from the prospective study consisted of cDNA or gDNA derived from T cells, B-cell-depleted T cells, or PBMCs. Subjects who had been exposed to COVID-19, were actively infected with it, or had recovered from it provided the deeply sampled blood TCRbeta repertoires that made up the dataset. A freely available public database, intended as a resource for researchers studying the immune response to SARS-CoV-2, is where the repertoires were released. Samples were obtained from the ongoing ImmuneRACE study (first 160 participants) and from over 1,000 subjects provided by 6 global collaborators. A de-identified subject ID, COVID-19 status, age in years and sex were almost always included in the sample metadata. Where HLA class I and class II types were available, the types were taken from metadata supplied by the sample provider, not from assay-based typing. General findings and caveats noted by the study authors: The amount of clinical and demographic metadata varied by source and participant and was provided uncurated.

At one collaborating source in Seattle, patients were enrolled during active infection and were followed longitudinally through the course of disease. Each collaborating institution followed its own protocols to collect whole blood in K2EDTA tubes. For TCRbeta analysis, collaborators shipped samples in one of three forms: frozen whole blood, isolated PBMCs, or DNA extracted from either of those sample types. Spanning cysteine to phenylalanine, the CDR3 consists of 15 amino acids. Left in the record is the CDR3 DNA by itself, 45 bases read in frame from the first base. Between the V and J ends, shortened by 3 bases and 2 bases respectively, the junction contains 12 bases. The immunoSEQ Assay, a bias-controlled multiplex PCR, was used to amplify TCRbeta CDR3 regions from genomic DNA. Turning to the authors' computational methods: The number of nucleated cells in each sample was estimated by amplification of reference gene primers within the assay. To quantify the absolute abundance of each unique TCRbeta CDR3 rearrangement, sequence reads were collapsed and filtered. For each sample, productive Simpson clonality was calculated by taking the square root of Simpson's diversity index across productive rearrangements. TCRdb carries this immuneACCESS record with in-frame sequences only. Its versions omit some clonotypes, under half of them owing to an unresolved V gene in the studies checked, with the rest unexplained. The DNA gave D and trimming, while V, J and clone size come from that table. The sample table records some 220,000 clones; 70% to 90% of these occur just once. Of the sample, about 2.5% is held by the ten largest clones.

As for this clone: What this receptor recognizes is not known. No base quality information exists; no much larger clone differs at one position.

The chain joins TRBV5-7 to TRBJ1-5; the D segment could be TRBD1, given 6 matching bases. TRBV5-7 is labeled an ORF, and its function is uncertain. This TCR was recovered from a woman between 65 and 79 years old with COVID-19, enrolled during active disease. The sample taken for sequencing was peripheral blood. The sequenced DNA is TGTGCCAGCAGCTCGGCGGGGGGCCGCAATCAGCCCCAGCATTTT. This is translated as CASSSAGGRNQPQHF.